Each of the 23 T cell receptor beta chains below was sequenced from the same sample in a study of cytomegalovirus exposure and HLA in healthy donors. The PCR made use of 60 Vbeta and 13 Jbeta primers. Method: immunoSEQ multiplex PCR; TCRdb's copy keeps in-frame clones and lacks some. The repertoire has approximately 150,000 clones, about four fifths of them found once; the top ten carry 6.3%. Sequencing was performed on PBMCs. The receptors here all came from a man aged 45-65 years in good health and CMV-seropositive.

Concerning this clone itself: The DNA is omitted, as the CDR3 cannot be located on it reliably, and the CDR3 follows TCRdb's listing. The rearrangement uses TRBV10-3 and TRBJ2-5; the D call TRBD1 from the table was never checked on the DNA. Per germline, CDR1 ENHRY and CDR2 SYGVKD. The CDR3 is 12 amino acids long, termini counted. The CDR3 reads CAISESLYQQYF.

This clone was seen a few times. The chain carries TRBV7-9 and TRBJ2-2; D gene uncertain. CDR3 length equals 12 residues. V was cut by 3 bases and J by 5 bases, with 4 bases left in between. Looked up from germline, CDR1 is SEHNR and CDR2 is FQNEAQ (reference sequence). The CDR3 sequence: CASSLLTGELFF. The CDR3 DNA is TGTGCCAGCAGCTTGCTAACCGGGGAGCTGTTTTTT. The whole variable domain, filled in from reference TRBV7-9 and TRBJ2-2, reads DTGVSQNPRHKITKRGQNVTFRCDPISEHNRLYWYRQTLGQGPEFLTYFQNEAQLEKSRLLSDRFSAERPKGSFSTLEIQRTEQGDSAMYLCASSLLTGELFFGEGSRLTVL.

The CDR3 is CASGSTNTGELFF. CDR3 nucleotide sequence: TGTGCCAGCGGTTCAACGAACACCGGGGAGCTGTTTTTT. J is TRBJ2-2 and V is TRBV6-6, with D uncertain. The CDR3 is 13 amino acids. Trimming shortened V by 8 bases and J by 0 bases, and 7 bases separated the two germline ends. The germline gives CDR1 MNHNY, CDR2 SVGAGI (reference sequence).

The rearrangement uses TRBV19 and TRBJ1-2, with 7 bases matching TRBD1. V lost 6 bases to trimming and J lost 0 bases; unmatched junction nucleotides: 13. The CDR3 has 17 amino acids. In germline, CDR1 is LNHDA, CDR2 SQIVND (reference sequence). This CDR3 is CASSPDRGTVPNYGYTF. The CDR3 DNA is TGTGCCAGTAGCCCCGACCGGGGGACAGTTCCTAACTATGGCTACACCTTC.

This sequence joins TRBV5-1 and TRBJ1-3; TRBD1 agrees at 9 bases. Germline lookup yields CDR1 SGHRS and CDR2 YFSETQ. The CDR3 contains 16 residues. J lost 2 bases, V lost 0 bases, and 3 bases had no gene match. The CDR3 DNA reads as TGCGCCAGCAGCTTGGCACAGGGGGCACCTGGAAACACCATATATTTT. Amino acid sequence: CASSLAQGAPGNTIYF.

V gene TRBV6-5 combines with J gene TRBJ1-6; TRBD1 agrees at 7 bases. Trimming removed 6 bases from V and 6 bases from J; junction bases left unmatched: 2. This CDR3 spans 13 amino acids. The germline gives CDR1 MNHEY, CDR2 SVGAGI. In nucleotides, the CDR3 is TGTGCCAGCAGGACAGGGCCTAATTCACCCCTCCACTTT. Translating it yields CASRTGPNSPLHF.

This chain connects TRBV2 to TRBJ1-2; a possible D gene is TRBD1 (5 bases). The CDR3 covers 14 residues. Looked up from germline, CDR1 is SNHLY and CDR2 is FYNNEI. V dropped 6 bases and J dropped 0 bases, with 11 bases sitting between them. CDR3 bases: TGTGCCAGCAGGTTGGACACCTCTAACTATGGCTACACCTTC. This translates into CASRLDTSNYGYTF.

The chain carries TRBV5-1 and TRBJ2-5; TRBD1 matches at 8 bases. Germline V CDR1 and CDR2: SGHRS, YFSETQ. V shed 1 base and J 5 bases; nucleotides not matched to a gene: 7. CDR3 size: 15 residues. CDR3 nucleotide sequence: TGCGCCAGCAGCTTGAGGACAGGGATGAAGGAGACCCAGTACTTC. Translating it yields CASSLRTGMKETQYF.

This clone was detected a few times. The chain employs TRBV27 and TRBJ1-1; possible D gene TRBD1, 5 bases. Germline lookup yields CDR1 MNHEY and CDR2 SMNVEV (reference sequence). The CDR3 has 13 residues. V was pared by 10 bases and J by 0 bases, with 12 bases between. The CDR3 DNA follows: TGTGCCACTCTGGGGGGGGTGAACACTGAAGCTTTCTTT. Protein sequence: CATLGGVNTEAFF.

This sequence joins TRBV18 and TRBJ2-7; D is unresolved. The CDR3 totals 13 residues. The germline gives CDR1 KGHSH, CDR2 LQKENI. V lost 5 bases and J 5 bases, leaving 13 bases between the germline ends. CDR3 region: CASSTSTENEQYF. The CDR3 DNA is TGTGCCAGCTCAACTTCTACAGAAAACGAGCAGTACTTC.

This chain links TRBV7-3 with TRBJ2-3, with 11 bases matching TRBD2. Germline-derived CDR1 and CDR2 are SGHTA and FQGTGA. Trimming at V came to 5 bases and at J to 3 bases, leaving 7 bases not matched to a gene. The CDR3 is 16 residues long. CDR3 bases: TGTGCCAGCAGCCGACGGGCTAGCGGGAGGACAGATACGCAGTATTTT. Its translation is CASSRRASGRTDTQYF.

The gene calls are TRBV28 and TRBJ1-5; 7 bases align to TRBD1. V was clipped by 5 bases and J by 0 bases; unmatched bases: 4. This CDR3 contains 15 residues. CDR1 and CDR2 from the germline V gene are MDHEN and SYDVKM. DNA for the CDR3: TGTGCCAGCAGTACAGGGGCGGGTAGCAATCAGCCCCAGCATTTT. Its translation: CASSTGAGSNQPQHF.

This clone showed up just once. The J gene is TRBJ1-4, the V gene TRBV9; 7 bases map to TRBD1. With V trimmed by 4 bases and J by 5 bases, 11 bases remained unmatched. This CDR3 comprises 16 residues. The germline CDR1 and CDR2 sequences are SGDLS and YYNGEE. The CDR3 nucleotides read TGTGCCAGCAGCACGGGATCCGGGACAGAGAATGAAAAACTGTTTTTT. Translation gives CASSTGSGTENEKLFF.

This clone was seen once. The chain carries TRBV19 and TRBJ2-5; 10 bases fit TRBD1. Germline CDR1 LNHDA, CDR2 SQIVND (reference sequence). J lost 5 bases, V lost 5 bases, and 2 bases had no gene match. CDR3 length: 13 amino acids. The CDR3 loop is CASSGQGVETQYF. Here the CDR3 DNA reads TGTGCCAGTAGTGGACAGGGGGTGGAGACCCAGTACTTC.

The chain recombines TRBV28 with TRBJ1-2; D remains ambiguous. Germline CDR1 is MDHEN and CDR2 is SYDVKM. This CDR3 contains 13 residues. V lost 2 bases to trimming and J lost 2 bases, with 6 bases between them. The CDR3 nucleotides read TGTGCCAGCAGTTTAATACAAAACTATGGCTACACCTTC. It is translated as CASSLIQNYGYTF.

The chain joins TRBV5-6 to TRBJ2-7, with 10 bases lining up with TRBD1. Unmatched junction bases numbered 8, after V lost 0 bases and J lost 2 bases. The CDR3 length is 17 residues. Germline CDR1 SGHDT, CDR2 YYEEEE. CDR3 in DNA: TGTGCCAGCAGCTTGGGTTGGGGACAGGGGAGAACCTACGAGCAGTACTTC. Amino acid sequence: CASSLGWGQGRTYEQYF.

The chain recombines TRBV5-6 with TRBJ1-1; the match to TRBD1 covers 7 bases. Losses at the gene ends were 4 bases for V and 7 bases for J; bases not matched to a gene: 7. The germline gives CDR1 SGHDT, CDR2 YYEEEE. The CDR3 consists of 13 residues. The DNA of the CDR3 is TGTGCCAGCAGCCTCGGGACAGCGCGTGAAGCTTTCTTT. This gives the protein CASSLGTAREAFF.

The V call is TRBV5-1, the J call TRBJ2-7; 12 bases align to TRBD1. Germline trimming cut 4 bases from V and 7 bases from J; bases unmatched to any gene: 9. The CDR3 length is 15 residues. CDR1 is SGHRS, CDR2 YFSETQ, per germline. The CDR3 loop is CASSPQGQGAQEQYF. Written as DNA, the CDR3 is TGCGCCAGCAGCCCCCAGGGACAGGGGGCGCAAGAGCAGTACTTC.

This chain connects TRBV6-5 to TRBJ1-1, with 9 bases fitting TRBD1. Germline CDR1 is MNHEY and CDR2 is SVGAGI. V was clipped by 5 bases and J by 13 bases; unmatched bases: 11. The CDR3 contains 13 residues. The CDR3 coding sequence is TGTGCCAGCAGTCGGCGCTTAGGGACAGGGATTTTCTTT. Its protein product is CASSRRLGTGIFF.

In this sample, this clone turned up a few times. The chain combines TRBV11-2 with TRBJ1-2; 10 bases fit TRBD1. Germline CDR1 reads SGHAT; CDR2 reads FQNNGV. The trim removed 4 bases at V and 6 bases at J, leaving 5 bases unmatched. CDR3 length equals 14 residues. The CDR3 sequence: CASSSGTGAHGYTF. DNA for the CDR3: TGTGCCAGCAGCTCCGGGACAGGGGCTCATGGCTACACCTTC.

CDR3 loop: CASSQDPGTSRETQYF. CDR3 coding DNA: TGTGCCAGCAGCCAAGATCCCGGGACTAGCAGGGAGACCCAGTACTTC. The rearrangement uses TRBV14 and TRBJ2-5; 9 bases match TRBD2. V trimming: 0 bases; J trimming: 5 bases; junction bases outside the gene matches: 7. Germline loops: CDR1 SGHDN, CDR2 FVKESK. This CDR3 is built from 16 residues. The full variable domain, rest sourced from reference TRBV14 and TRBJ2-5, is EAGVTQFPSHSVIEKGQTVTLRCDPISGHDNLYWYRRVMGKEIKFLLHFVKESKQDESGMPNNRFLAERTGGTYSTLKVQPAELEDSGVYFCASSQDPGTSRETQYFGPGTRLLVL.

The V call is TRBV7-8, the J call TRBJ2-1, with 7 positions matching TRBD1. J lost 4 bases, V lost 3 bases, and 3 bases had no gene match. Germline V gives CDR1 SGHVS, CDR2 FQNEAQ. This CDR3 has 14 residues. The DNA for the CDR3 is TGTGCCAGCAGCTTGGGACAGACTTACAATGAGCAGTTCTTC. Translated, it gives CASSLGQTYNEQFF.

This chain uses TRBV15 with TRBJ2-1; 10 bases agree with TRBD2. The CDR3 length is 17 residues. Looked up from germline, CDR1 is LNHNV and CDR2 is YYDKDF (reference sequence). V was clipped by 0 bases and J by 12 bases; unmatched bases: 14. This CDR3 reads CATSRDNRLAGAFRQFF. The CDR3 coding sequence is TGTGCCACCAGCAGAGATAATAGGCTAGCGGGAGCATTTCGGCAGTTCTTC.